The 15 T cell receptor beta chains presented below share a single source sample, sequenced in a study of T cell responses to AZD1222 COVID-19 vaccine. Some clones are missing from TCRdb's copy, which holds only in-frame ones; the method was immunoSEQ multiplex PCR. This table holds roughly 120,000 clones, about 91% found once. The source was peripheral blood, collected on day 0 of AZD1222 vaccination. The source is an adult in good health.

As to this clone: The junction and the germline gene differ at one end; a read error may be behind it. The CDR3 spells CASSVVPPYEQYF. As DNA, the CDR3 is TGTGCCAGCAGTGTTGTTCCCCCCTATGAGCAGTACTTC. V usage is TRBV2 and J usage is TRBJ2-7; D remains ambiguous. The CDR3 is made up of 13 amino acids. Looked up from germline, CDR1 is SNHLY and CDR2 is FYNNEI.

The V and J genes are TRBV5-8 and TRBJ2-5; D is unclear. The CDR3 sequence is 11 residues long. Trimming left V 5 bases short and J 2 bases short, with 4 bases between. The germline V gene has CDR1 SGHTS and CDR2 YDEGEE. DNA for the CDR3: TGTGCCAGCAGAGAACAAGAGACCCAGTACTTC. This gives the protein CASREQETQYF.

The chain couples TRBV7-9 to TRBJ2-1, with 10 bases that match TRBD2. This CDR3 has 17 residues. The V segment lost 5 bases and the J segment 5 bases; nucleotides outside the gene matches: 12. The germline CDR1 and CDR2 sequences are SEHNR and FQNEAQ (reference sequence). Here the CDR3 DNA reads TGTGCCAGCAGCCCGTTTCTGAGCGGGAGGGTTCACAATGAGCAGTTCTTC. Translation: CASSPFLSGRVHNEQFF.

The J gene is TRBJ2-7, the V gene TRBV6-1; D might be TRBD2 (5 bases). The CDR3 consists of 15 residues. CDR1 is MNHNS and CDR2 is SASEGT in the germline V gene. Trimming stripped 2 bases from V and 3 bases from J, with 14 bases between. CDR3 amino acids: CASSEPQRRNYEQYF. As DNA, the CDR3 is TGTGCCAGCAGTGAACCACAGCGGAGGAACTACGAGCAGTACTTC.

This clone was picked up one time. The chain joins TRBV9 to TRBJ1-2; the D is unclear. The CDR3 length is 15 residues. Looked up from germline, CDR1 is SGDLS and CDR2 is YYNGEE. The ends were cut back, 0 bases at V and 0 bases at J, with 9 bases in the middle. The DNA for the CDR3 is TGTGCCAGCAGCGTAGGGGCAGTAGCTAACTATGGCTACACCTTC. Amino acid sequence: CASSVGAVANYGYTF.

The chain uses TRBV13 and TRBJ1-1; D is uncertain. V was shortened by 5 bases and J by 2 bases, with 3 bases between the two germline ends. Per germline, CDR1 PRHDT and CDR2 FYEKMQ (reference sequence). The CDR3 extends over 11 amino acids. Here the CDR3 reads CASSLNTEAFF. The CDR3 DNA is TGTGCCAGCAGCCTTAACACTGAAGCTTTCTTT.

This clone was recorded only once. The V call is TRBV7-7, the J call TRBJ2-7; 7 bases fit TRBD2. This CDR3 is built from 15 residues. The trim removed 3 bases at V and 1 base at J, leaving 6 bases unmatched. Germline V gene sequence: CDR1 SSHAT, CDR2 FNYEAQ (reference sequence). CDR3 nucleotides: TGTGCCAGCAGCTTGCGGGGCGGGAGTTCCTACGAGCAGTACTTC. Protein sequence: CASSLRGGSSYEQYF.

The J gene is TRBJ2-5, the V gene TRBV18, with 7 positions matching TRBD1. V gave up 6 bases and J gave up 2 bases; unmatched junction bases: 6. Germline V gene data show CDR1 as KGHSH and CDR2 as LQKENI. The CDR3 spans 14 residues. As DNA, the CDR3 is TGTGCCAGCTCCCCAGGACAGGCTCAAGAGACCCAGTACTTC. Protein sequence: CASSPGQAQETQYF.

The chain employs TRBV15 and TRBJ2-7, with D possibly being TRBD1 (5 bases). CDR1 is LNHNV, CDR2 YYDKDF, per germline (reference sequence). V gave up 4 bases and J gave up 0 bases, with 10 bases separating them. This CDR3 region has 14 residues. The CDR3 region has the DNA TGTGCCACCAGCACAAGGACACTCTCCTACGAGCAGTACTTC. Protein sequence: CATSTRTLSYEQYF.

The chain joins TRBV13 to TRBJ1-2; no reliable D call. Germline loops: CDR1 PRHDT, CDR2 FYEKMQ (reference sequence). The CDR3 is made up of 18 amino acids. V lost 3 bases and J 3 bases, leaving 23 bases between the germline ends. CDR3 DNA sequence: TGTGCCAGCAGCTTTAGGACCCGGGGTCCGAAAGTATACTATGGCTACACCTTC. Its translation is CASSFRTRGPKVYYGYTF.

This sequence joins TRBV4-2 and TRBJ2-1; 7 bases are shared with TRBD2. Germline lookup yields CDR1 LGHNA and CDR2 YNFKEQ. CDR3 length: 16 residues. V shed 1 base, J shed 7 bases, and the junction held 10 bases outside the gene matches. The CDR3 coding sequence is TGTGCCAGCAGCCAAGTCCTAACGGGAGGAGAGAATGAGCAGTTCTTC. Its protein is CASSQVLTGGENEQFF.

This clone was seen just once. V usage is TRBV5-4 and J usage is TRBJ2-7; TRBD2 agrees at 9 bases. CDR1 SGHNT and CDR2 YYREEE come from the germline V gene (reference sequence). This CDR3 spans 15 amino acids. V shed 4 bases, J shed 5 bases, and the junction held 10 bases outside the gene matches. In DNA, the CDR3 is TGTGCCAGCAGCGCCTTAGCGGGAGTCATCGACGAGCAGTACTTC. Protein product: CASSALAGVIDEQYF.

This rearrangement joins TRBV5-4 to TRBJ1-4, with no clear D. CDR3 length: 14 amino acids. V was shortened by 4 bases and J by 8 bases, with 15 bases between the two germline ends. CDR1 is SGHNT and CDR2 is YYREEE in the germline V gene (reference sequence). The CDR3 DNA reads as TGTGCCAGCAGCGCCTCCCTAGACGGGGAAAAACTGTTTTTT. It yields the protein CASSASLDGEKLFF.

The chain carries TRBV11-3 and TRBJ2-7; no reliable D call. Germline CDR1 SGHNT, CDR2 YENEEA. Trimming pared 1 base from V and 0 bases from J, leaving 7 bases between. The CDR3 is 14 residues long. CDR3 DNA: TGTGCCAGCAGCTTAGGACCAAACTCCTACGAGCAGTACTTC. The encoded protein is CASSLGPNSYEQYF.

The chain couples TRBV10-3 to TRBJ1-4; no reliable D call. The V gene's germline CDR1 is ENHRY and CDR2 SYGVKD. With 7 bases removed from V and 0 bases from J, the gap between germline ends came to 6 bases. This CDR3 spans 13 amino acids. The CDR3 DNA follows: TGTGCCATCAAGTCTGCAACTAATGAAAAACTGTTTTTT. Translation gives CAIKSATNEKLFF.